This T cell receptor beta chain was captured in a study of blood T cell repertoires in COVID-19 (TCRdb year 2020). General notes on the study: The collaborator samples originated in the United States, Italy and Spain and spanned the acute and convalescent phases of COVID-19. The samples were drawn from the first 160 participants of the ongoing ImmuneRACE study and from 950 to 1,500 subjects provided by 6 global collaborators. Where HLA class I and class II types were available, the types were taken from metadata supplied by the sample provider, not from assay-based typing. The material from the prospective study consisted of cDNA or gDNA derived from T cells, B-cell-depleted T cells, or PBMCs. The sample metadata nearly always contained a de-identified subject ID, COVID-19 status, age in years and sex. The repertoires were made available in a free public database intended to serve as a resource for research on the immune response to SARS-CoV-2. Deeply sampled blood TCRbeta repertoires from subjects exposed to, actively infected with, or recovered from COVID-19 were included in the dataset. What the work shows at the level of the full study, not this receptor alone: Clinical and demographic metadata were provided uncurated, with the amount varying by source and participant.

The immunoSEQ Assay, a bias-controlled multiplex PCR, was used to amplify TCRbeta CDR3 regions from genomic DNA. As for the authors' bioinformatics: The number of nucleated cells in each sample was estimated by amplification of reference gene primers within the assay. To quantify the absolute abundance of each unique TCRbeta CDR3 rearrangement, sequence reads were collapsed and filtered. For each sample, productive Simpson clonality was calculated by taking the square root of Simpson's diversity index across productive rearrangements. TCRdb obtained this table from immuneACCESS and retained in-frame rearrangements with V and J assigned. These tables miss some clones; where compared with another copy, unresolved V genes account for less than half of the shortfall, and the remainder is unexplained. V and J calls plus clone size are reproduced from that table; the DNA served to infer D and trimming. In all, the sample holds about 230,000 clones, and more than 65% of those were seen once. The ten largest clones represent roughly 7.9% of the sample.

Each collaborating institution followed its own protocols to collect whole blood in K2EDTA tubes. For TCRbeta analysis, collaborators shipped samples as frozen whole blood, isolated PBMCs, or DNA extracted from either of those sample types. Note on this clone: The clone's antigen remains unknown. Base qualities are not recorded, but no much larger clone differs from it by a single base.

The sequenced material came from peripheral blood. This sequence originates from a woman aged 80 or over with acute or convalescent COVID-19.

The DNA reads as follows: TGTGCCAGCAGCCCAAGGACAGGAAATGAGCAGTTCTTC. Its translation reads: CASSPRTGNEQFF. The sequence links TRBV11-3 to TRBJ2-1, and TRBD1 aligns with 7 junction nucleotides. At the junction V is shortened by 5 bases and J by 7 bases; bases outside the gene matches: 5. From a lookup of the germline V gene, CDR1 and CDR2 are SGHNT and YENEEA. From the cysteine up to the phenylalanine, the CDR3 has a length of 13 residues. Just the 39-base CDR3 DNA is kept, in frame starting at base 1.